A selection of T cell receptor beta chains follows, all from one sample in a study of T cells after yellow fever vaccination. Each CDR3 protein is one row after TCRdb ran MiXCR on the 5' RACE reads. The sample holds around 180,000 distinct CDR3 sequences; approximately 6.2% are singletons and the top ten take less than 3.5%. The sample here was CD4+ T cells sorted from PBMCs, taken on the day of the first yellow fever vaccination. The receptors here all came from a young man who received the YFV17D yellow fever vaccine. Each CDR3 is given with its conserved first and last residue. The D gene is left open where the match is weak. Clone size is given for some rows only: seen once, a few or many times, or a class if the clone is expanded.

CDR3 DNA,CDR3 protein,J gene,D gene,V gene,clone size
TGTGCCAGTAGTGGTTGGGGTCGGGGCTGGGGCAATCAGCCCCAGCATTTT,CASSGWGRGWGNQPQHF,TRBJ1-5,.,TRBV19,.
TGTGCCAGCAGTCGCGCGGTGCAGGGCGCCTACGAGCAGTACTTC,CASSRAVQGAYEQYF,TRBJ2-7,.,TRBV6-5,many
TGCGCCAGCAGCCAAGCGCCCGGGGGGCGGGAGACCCAGTACTTC,CASSQAPGGRETQYF,TRBJ2-5,.,TRBV4-3,many
TGCAGTGCTAGCGGTCAAGAGACCCAGTACTTC,CSASGQETQYF,TRBJ2-5,.,TRBV20-1,many
TGTGCCAGCAGTTGGACAGAATATGGCTACACCTTC,CASSWTEYGYTF,TRBJ1-2,.,TRBV12-3/TRBV12-4,many
TGTGCCAGCAAGCCACAGGGGGCCCTTCCCTATGGCTACCCCTTC,CASKPQGALPYGYPF,TRBJ1-2,TRBD1,TRBV6-4,.
TGTGCCAGCTCACTTACAGAGGCTTGGCAGCCCCAGCATTTT,CASSLTEAWQPQHF,TRBJ1-5,.,TRBV18,.
TGTGCCAGCAGCCAAGTCTCCGCTCAGAATACGCAGTATTTT,CASSQVSAQNTQYF,TRBJ2-3,.,TRBV14,many
TGTGCCATCAGTGAGTCGGCGCAGGAAAACATTCAGTACTTC,CAISESAQENIQYF,TRBJ2-4,.,TRBV10-3,many
TGTGCCACCCGGGGGGGTGGCACAGATACGCAGTATTTT,CATRGGGTDTQYF,TRBJ2-3,TRBD2,TRBV10-3,many
TGCGCCAGCAGCTTGACCGCGGGGGTCTACAATGAGCAGTTCTTC,CASSLTAGVYNEQFF,TRBJ2-1,TRBD2,TRBV5-1,many
TGCGCCAGCAGCTCCGGGGGGCCTACCCAAGAGACCCAGTACTTC,CASSSGGPTQETQYF,TRBJ2-5,.,TRBV5-1,many
TGCGCCAGCAGCCAAGATGGGGTCAGCTGGGAGTACAATGAGCAGTTCTTC,CASSQDGVSWEYNEQFF,TRBJ2-1,.,TRBV4-3,many
TGTGCCAGCAGAGACCCCGGGACAGGGGTGACCGGGGAGCTGTTTTTT,CASRDPGTGVTGELFF,TRBJ2-2,TRBD1,TRBV7-2,many
TGCAGTGCTAAGGCGGGGGCGGTCACCGGGGAGCTGTTTTTT,CSAKAGAVTGELFF,TRBJ2-2,.,TRBV20-1,.
TGTGCCAGCAGCTTCGGGCGGGGGGGCACCACAGATACGCAGTATTTT,CASSFGRGGTTDTQYF,TRBJ2-3,TRBD2,TRBV13,.
TGTGCCAGCAGTTATCTTTCGCGGGCCCCCACAGATACGCAGTATTTT,CASSYLSRAPTDTQYF,TRBJ2-3,.,TRBV6-2/TRBV6-3,many